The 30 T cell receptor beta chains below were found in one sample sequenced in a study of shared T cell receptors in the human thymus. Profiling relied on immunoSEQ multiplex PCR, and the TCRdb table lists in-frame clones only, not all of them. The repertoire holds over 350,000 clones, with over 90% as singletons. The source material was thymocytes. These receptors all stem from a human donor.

The CDR3 DNA follows: TGTGCCAGCAGTTCCCTCAAGGGGAGTCGCACTGAAGCTTTCTTT. This encodes CASSSLKGSRTEAFF. The rearrangement links TRBV6-5 to TRBJ1-1; perhaps TRBD1 as D (5 bases). V lost 4 bases and J 4 bases, leaving 16 bases between the germline ends. Germline CDR1 is MNHEY and CDR2 is SVGAGI. The CDR3 contains 15 residues.

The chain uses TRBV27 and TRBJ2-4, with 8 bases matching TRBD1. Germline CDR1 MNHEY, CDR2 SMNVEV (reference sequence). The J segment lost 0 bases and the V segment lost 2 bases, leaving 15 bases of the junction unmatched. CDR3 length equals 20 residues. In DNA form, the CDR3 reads TGTGCCAGCAGTTTAGAGGCCGGGACAGGTATATTTCTAGCCAAAAACATTCAGTACTTC. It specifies CASSLEAGTGIFLAKNIQYF.

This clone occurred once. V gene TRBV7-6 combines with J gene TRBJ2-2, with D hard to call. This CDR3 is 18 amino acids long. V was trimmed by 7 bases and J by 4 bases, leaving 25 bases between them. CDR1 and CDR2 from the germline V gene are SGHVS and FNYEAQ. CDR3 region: CASKDTDLVRAGTGELFF. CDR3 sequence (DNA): TGTGCCAGCAAGGATACGGACCTAGTTAGGGCTGGCACCGGGGAGCTGTTTTTT.

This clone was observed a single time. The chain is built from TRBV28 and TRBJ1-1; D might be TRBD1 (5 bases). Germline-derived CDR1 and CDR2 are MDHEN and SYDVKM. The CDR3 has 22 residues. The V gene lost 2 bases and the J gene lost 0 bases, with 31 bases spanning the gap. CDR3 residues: CASSLRRQPVPPILPMNTEAFF. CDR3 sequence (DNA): TGTGCCAGCAGTTTACGGAGACAGCCCGTTCCCCCCATCCTACCCATGAACACTGAAGCTTTCTTT.

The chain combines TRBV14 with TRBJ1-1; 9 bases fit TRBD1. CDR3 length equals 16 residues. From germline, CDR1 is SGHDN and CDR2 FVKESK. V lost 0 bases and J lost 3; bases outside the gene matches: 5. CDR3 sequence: CASSQEQGAGDTEAFF. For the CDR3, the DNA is TGTGCCAGCAGCCAAGAACAGGGGGCAGGGGACACTGAAGCTTTCTTT.

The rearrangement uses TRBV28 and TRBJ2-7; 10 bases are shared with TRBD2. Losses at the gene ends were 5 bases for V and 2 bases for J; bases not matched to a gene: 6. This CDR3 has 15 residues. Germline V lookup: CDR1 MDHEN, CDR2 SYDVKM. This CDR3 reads CASSLSAGGPYEQYF. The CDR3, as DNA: TGTGCCAGCAGTCTCTCAGCGGGAGGGCCCTACGAGCAGTACTTC.

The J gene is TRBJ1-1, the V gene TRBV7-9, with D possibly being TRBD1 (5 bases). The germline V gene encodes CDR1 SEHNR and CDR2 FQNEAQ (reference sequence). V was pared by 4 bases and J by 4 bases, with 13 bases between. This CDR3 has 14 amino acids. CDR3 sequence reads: CASSCGGAGTEAFF. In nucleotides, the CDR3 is TGTGCCAGCAGCTGCGGCGGGGCGGGCACTGAAGCTTTCTTT.

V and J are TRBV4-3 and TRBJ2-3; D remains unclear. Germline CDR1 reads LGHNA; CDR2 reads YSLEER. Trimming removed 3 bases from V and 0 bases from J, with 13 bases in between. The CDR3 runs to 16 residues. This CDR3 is CASSHLTVPSTDTQYF. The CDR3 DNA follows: TGCGCCAGCAGCCATCTAACGGTACCTAGCACAGATACGCAGTATTTT.

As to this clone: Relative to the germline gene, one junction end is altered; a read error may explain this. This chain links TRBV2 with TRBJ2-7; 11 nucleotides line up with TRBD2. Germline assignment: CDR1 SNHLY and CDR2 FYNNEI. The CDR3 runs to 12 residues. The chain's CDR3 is CASRINTSGRNF. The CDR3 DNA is TGTGCCAGCAGAATTAATACTAGCGGGAGAAACTTC.

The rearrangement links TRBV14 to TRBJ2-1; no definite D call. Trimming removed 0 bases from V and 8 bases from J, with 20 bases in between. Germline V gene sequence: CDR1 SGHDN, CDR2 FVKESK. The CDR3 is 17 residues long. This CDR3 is CASSQEVGSRFLDEQFF. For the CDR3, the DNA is TGTGCCAGCAGCCAAGAAGTTGGAAGTCGCTTCCTGGATGAGCAGTTCTTC.

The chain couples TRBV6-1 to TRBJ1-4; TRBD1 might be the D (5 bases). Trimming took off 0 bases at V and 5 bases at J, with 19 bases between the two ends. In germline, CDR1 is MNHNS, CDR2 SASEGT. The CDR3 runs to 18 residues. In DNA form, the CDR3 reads TGTGCCAGCAGTGAAGCGAACAGGAGTCAATACCAGAATGAAAAACTGTTTTTT. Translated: CASSEANRSQYQNEKLFF.

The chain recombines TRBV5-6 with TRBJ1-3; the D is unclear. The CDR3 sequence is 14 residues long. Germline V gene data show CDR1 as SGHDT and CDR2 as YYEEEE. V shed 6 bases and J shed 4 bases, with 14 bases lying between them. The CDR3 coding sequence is TGTGCCAGCACCCTCACAGCGTTCGGAAACACCATATATTTT. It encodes CASTLTAFGNTIYF.

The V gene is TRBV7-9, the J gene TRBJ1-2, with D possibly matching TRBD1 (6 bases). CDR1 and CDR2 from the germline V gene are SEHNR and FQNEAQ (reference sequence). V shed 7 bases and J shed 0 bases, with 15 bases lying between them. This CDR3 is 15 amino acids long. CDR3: CASNLGGGANYGYTF. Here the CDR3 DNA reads TGTGCCAGCAACCTTGGGGGGGGCGCTAACTATGGCTACACCTTC.

The chain's CDR3 is CASSIRQGSYEQYF. The CDR3 DNA reads TGTGCCAGTAGTATCCGACAGGGGTCCTACGAGCAGTACTTC. The chain couples TRBV19 to TRBJ2-5, with 8 bases matching TRBD1. The end of the DNA aligns better with TRBJ2-7, so the J call may be wrong. This CDR3 has 14 residues. Per the germline V gene, CDR1 is LNHDA and CDR2 is SQIVND (reference sequence).

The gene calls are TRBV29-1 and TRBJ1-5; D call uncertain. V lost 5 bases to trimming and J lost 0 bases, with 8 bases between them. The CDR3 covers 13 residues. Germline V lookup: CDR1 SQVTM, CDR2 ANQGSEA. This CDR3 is CSVIASSNQPQHF. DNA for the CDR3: TGCAGCGTTATCGCCAGTAGCAATCAGCCCCAGCATTTT.

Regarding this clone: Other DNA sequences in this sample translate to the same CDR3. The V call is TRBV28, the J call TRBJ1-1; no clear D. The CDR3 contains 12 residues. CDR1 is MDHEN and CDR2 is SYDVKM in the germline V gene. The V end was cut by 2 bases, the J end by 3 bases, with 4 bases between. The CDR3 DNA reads TGTGCCAGCAGTTTAGGTGACACTGAAGCTTTCTTT. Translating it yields CASSLGDTEAFF.

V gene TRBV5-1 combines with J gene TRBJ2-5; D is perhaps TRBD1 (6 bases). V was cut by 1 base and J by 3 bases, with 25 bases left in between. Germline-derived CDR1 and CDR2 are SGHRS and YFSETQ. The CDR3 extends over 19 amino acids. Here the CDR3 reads CASSLFGPLWGPTEETQYF. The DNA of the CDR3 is TGCGCCAGCAGCTTGTTCGGGCCGTTATGGGGGCCGACAGAAGAGACCCAGTACTTC.

The CDR3 is CASSSPPTDTQYF. The CDR3 DNA follows: TGTGCCAGCAGTTCTCCCCCCACAGATACGCAGTATTTT. The chain couples TRBV27 to TRBJ2-3, with unresolved D. V gave up 4 bases and J gave up 2 bases, with 7 bases separating them. This CDR3 contains 13 residues. Germline V lookup: CDR1 MNHEY, CDR2 SMNVEV (reference sequence).

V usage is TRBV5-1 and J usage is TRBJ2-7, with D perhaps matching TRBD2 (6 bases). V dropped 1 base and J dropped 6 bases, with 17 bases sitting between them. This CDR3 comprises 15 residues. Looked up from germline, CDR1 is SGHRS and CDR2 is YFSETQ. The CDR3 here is CASSLSGLASGEQYF. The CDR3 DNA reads TGCGCCAGCAGCTTGTCGGGGCTAGCGAGTGGCGAGCAGTACTTC. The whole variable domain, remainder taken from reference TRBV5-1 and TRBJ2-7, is KAGVTQTPRYLIKTRGQQVTLSCSPISGHRSVSWYQQTPGQGLQFLFEYFSETQRNKGNFPGRFSGRQFSNSRSEMNVSTLELGDSALYLCASSLSGLASGEQYFGPGTRLTVT.

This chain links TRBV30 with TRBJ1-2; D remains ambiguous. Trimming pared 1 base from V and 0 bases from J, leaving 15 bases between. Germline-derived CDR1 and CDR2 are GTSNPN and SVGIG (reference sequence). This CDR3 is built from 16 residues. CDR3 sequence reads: CAWSGSKAGANYGYTF. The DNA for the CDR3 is TGTGCCTGGAGTGGGAGTAAGGCAGGCGCTAACTATGGCTACACCTTC.

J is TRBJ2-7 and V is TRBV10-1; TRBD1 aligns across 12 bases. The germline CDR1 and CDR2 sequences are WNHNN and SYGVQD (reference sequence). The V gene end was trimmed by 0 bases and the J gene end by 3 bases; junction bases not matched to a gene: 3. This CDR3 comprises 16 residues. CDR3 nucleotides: TGCGCCAGCAGTGAGTCCGGGACAGGGGGCTTCTACGAGCAGTACTTC. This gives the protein CASSESGTGGFYEQYF.

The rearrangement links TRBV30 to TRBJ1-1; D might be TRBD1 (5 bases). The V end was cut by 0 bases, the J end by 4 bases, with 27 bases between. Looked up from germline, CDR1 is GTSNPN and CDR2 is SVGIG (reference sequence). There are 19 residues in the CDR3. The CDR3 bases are TGTGCCTGGAGTGTACACAGATGTCGGCAACAGGCTCTGGGCACTGAAGCTTTCTTT. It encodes CAWSVHRCRQQALGTEAFF.

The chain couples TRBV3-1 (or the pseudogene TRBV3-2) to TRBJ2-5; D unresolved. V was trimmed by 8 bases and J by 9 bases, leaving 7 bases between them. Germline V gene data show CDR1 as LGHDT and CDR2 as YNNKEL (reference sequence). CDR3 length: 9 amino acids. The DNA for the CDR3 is TGTGCCAGCTCTTCGCCCCAGTACTTC. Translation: CASSSPQYF.

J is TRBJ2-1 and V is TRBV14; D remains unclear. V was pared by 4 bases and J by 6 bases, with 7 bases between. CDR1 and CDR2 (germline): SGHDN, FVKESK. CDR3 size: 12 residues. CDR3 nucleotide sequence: TGTGCCAGCAGCCGAGGACCCAATGAGCAGTTCTTC. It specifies CASSRGPNEQFF.

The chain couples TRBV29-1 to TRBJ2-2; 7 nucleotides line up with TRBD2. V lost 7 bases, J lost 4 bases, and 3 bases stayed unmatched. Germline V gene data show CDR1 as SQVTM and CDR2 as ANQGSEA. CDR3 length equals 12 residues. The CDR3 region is CSGTGGTGELFF. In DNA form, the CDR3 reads TGCAGCGGAACGGGGGGCACCGGGGAGCTGTTTTTT.

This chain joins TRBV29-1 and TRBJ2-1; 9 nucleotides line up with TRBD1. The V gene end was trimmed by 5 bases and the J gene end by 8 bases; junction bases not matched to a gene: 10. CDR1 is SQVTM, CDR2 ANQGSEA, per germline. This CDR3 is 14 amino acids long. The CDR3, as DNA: TGCAGCGTTCCCGGGACAGGGAAAGGAGATGAGCAGTTCTTC. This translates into CSVPGTGKGDEQFF.

The CDR3 coding sequence is TGTGCCAGCAGGGGCCGACAGCATCAGCCCCAGCATTTT. This sequence encodes CASRGRQHQPQHF. V usage is TRBV27 and J usage is TRBJ1-5; D perhaps matches TRBD1 (5 bases). This CDR3 is 13 amino acids long. Trimming took 6 bases from V and 5 from J, leaving 11 bases between them. The germline gives CDR1 MNHEY, CDR2 SMNVEV (reference sequence).

This CDR3 is CASSQDTGRPQETQYF. In DNA form, the CDR3 reads TGCGCCAGCAGCCAAGATACGGGCAGACCCCAAGAGACCCAGTACTTC. The V call is TRBV4-1, the J call TRBJ2-5; D ambiguous. The V end lost 0 bases, the J end lost 1 base, and 12 bases lay between the germline ends. CDR1 is MGHRA, CDR2 YSYEKL, per germline. The CDR3 loop spans 16 amino acids.

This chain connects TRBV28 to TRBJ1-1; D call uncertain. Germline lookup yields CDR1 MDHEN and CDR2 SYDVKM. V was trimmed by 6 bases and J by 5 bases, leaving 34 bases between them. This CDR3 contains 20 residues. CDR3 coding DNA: TGTGCCAGCAGCACTATTAGAGCCCTCACGGGAGGGAAACGGGCGACTGAAGCTTTCTTT. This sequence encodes CASSTIRALTGGKRATEAFF. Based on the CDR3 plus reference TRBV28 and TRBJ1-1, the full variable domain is DVKVTQSSRYLVKRTGEKVFLECVQDMDHENMFWYRQDPGLGLRLIYFSYDVKMKEKGDIPEGYSVSREKKERFSLILESASTNQTSMYLCASSTIRALTGGKRATEAFFGQGTRLTVV.

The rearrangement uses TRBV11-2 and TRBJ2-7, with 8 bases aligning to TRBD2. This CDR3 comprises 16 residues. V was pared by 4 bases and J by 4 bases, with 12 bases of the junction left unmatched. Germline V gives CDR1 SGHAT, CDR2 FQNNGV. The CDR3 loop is CASSSTNSGRGYEQYF. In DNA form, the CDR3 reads TGTGCCAGCAGCTCCACTAACAGCGGGAGAGGGTACGAGCAGTACTTC.